Presented here are 9 T cell receptor beta chains from one specimen sequenced in a study of blood T cell repertoires in COVID-19. Some clones are missing from TCRdb's copy, which holds only in-frame ones; the method was immunoSEQ multiplex PCR. The table records 240,000 or so clones, around 87% of them present only once. The material sequenced was PBMCs or T cells enriched from blood (not recorded which). The source of these receptors is a woman in her thirties or forties with acute COVID-19.

The V and J genes are TRBV7-8 and TRBJ2-7, with D possibly matching TRBD1 (6 bases). The CDR3 runs to 15 residues. V was shortened by 5 bases and J by 2 bases, with 16 bases between the two germline ends. Germline CDR1 and CDR2: SGHVS and FQNEAQ. DNA of the CDR3: TGTGCCAGCAGCCCAGGGGTAGGGCTAGCCTACGAGCAGTACTTC. Translation gives CASSPGVGLAYEQYF.

On this clone: A single base separates this from a much larger clone, so it may be a read error. Other DNA sequences in this sample translate to the same CDR3. The chain recombines TRBV30 with TRBJ1-6, with a possible D match to TRBD1 (6 bases). Germline loops: CDR1 GTSNPN, CDR2 SVGIG (reference sequence). This CDR3 contains 13 residues. V lost 0 bases, J lost 7 bases, and 7 bases lay in between. The chain's CDR3 is CAWSVQGNSPLHF. In nucleotides, the CDR3 is TGTGCCTGGAGTGTACAGGGAAATTCACCCCTCCACTTT.

This chain links TRBV7-3 with TRBJ2-1, with TRBD1 as a possible D gene (5 bases). V lost 1 base, J lost 1 base, and 17 bases lay in between. CDR1 and CDR2 from the germline V gene are SGHTA and FQGTGA. The CDR3 spans 18 residues. DNA of the CDR3: TGTGCCAGCAGCTTAAATGGCCGAAGGGGTGGGTCCTACAATGAGCAGTTCTTC. Protein product: CASSLNGRRGGSYNEQFF. Filled out from reference TRBV7-3 and TRBJ2-1, the complete variable domain reads GAGVSQTPSNKVTEKGKYVELRCDPISGHTALYWYRQSLGQGPEFLIYFQGTGAADDSGLPNDRFFAVRPEGSVSTLKIQRTERGDSAVYLCASSLNGRRGGSYNEQFFGPGTRLTVL.

The chain is built from TRBV9 and TRBJ2-1; no firm D call. From germline, CDR1 is SGDLS and CDR2 YYNGEE. V was clipped by 3 bases and J by 10 bases, with 14 bases between them. The CDR3 length is 13 residues. In nucleotides, the CDR3 is TGTGCCAGCAGCGGCCTAACGGTGTGGGAGCAGTTCTTC. It codes for CASSGLTVWEQFF.

This CDR3 is CATSTHWKGGETQYF. The CDR3 nucleotides read TGTGCCACCAGCACCCATTGGAAGGGGGGGGAGACCCAGTACTTC. This chain connects TRBV15 to TRBJ2-5; possible D gene TRBD2, 7 bases. The ends were cut back, 4 bases at V and 5 bases at J, with 17 bases in the middle. This CDR3 is 15 amino acids long. The germline V gene encodes CDR1 LNHNV and CDR2 YYDKDF (reference sequence). Drawing the rest from reference TRBV15 and TRBJ2-5, the complete variable domain is DAMVIQNPRYQVTQFGKPVTLSCSQTLNHNVMYWYQQKSSQAPKLLFHYYDKDFNNEADTPDNFQSRRPNTSFCFLDIRSPGLGDTAMYLCATSTHWKGGETQYFGPGTRLLVL.

The genes are TRBV18 and TRBJ1-2, with D unresolved. CDR1 and CDR2 (germline): KGHSH, LQKENI. The CDR3 is 11 amino acids. Trimming removed 8 bases at V and 10 bases at J, with 14 bases between. The CDR3 loop reads CASPREGNYTF. CDR3 bases: TGTGCCAGCCCACGGGAGGGTAACTACACCTTC.

The J gene is TRBJ1-4, the V gene TRBV18; D uncertain. The germline V gene encodes CDR1 KGHSH and CDR2 LQKENI. The length of the CDR3 is 18 residues. The V gene lost 5 bases and the J gene lost 0 bases, with 19 bases spanning the gap. The CDR3 bases are TGTGCCAGCTCAGCTCGGGGAGGAGGAAGCGCAACTAATGAAAAACTGTTTTTT. Encoded protein: CASSARGGGSATNEKLFF.

This chain links TRBV3-1 (or the pseudogene TRBV3-2) with TRBJ1-6; 10 nucleotides align to TRBD1. The germline gives CDR1 LGHDT, CDR2 YNNKEL (reference sequence). The CDR3 has 19 amino acids. After removal of 0 bases from V and 10 bases from J, the junction contained 15 bases not matched to a gene. Written as DNA, the CDR3 is TGTGCCAGCAGCCAAGACTTCCCGCAGTCCGGGACAGGGGCCTCACCCCTCCACTTT. It encodes CASSQDFPQSGTGASPLHF.

V is TRBV10-1 and J is TRBJ2-3; 7 bases line up with TRBD2. CDR3 length: 14 amino acids. CDR1 and CDR2 (germline): WNHNN, SYGVQD (reference sequence). Trimming removed 3 bases from V and 7 bases from J; junction bases left unmatched: 7. This CDR3 reads CASSDGGSVHTQYF. The DNA of the CDR3 is TGCGCCAGCAGTGATGGCGGGAGTGTTCATACGCAGTATTTT.